These T cell receptor beta chains were read from a single sample in a study of shared clonotypes between healthy human individuals. The data were produced by immunoSEQ multiplex PCR, yet TCRdb's version contains in-frame clones alone and is incomplete. The sample gives around 2.5 million clones, 93% of which show up once; about 0.39% is in the top ten. The sequenced material came from naive CD4+ T cells from PBMCs. These receptors came from a man aged 18 to 29 in good health. Some clones in this sample may be carry-over from other donors' samples. Both conserved end residues are trimmed from each CDR3. Not every row has a clone size; where given, it reads once, few, many or a size class.

CDR3 protein | J gene | V gene | clone size
ASSLISGVSGNTIY | TRBJ1-3 | TRBV5-6 | once
ASSPRQGPGENYGYT | TRBJ1-2 | TRBV18 | NA
ASSFSGTTHYNEQF | TRBJ2-1 | TRBV7-3 | NA
ASSTKPAGTGSTDTQY | TRBJ2-3 | TRBV7-6 | NA
ASSVSGVNEQF | TRBJ2-1 | TRBV7-9 | NA
ASSFGLAGLTGELF | TRBJ2-2 | TRBV19 | NA
ASSWGVGYEQY | TRBJ2-7 | TRBV5-4 | NA
ASSYDGVSTDTQY | TRBJ2-3 | TRBV6-5 | NA
ASSLNLAGAADTQY | TRBJ2-3 | TRBV7-2 | NA
ASSLSGQQETQY | TRBJ2-5 | TRBV7-3 | NA
AQGRTVSPLH | TRBJ1-6 | TRBV30 | NA
ASSLARDSTPVNEQF | TRBJ2-1 | TRBV11-3 | once
ATSRGQGVTEAF | TRBJ1-1 | TRBV15 | NA
ASSLWSTREGTQY | TRBJ2-5 | TRBV7-9 | NA
ASSPGFFNSPLH | TRBJ1-6 | TRBV28 | NA
ASSLDQRGYNEQF | TRBJ2-1 | TRBV13 | NA
SAGGEDGYT | TRBJ1-2 | TRBV20-1 | NA
ASSPRQDTGELF | TRBJ2-2 | TRBV7-8 | NA
ASSFGAGSAYEQY | TRBJ2-7 | TRBV7-3 | NA
ASSAGTIHTDTQY | TRBJ2-3 | TRBV7-2 | NA
ASSYRTGPSTDTQY | TRBJ2-3 | TRBV6-5 | NA
ASSPTSPGGFSGNTIY | TRBJ1-3 | TRBV18 | NA
ASSSRSSGSYEQY | TRBJ2-7 | TRBV5-4 | NA
ASSLRRRNYGYT | TRBJ1-2 | TRBV5-6 | NA
ASSLGSSQETQY | TRBJ2-5 | TRBV11-1 | once
ASSPPSTDTQY | TRBJ2-3 | TRBV18 | NA
ASSKGQINYGYT | TRBJ1-2 | TRBV7-9 | NA
ASSLGRSSYEQY | NA | TRBV7-9 | NA
ASSLRGGGFGYT | TRBJ1-2 | TRBV27 | NA
ASSITSGDYEQY | TRBJ2-7 | TRBV7-3 | NA
ASTQGREQY | TRBJ2-7 | TRBV28 | NA
ATPRAAHYGYT | TRBJ1-2 | TRBV5-8 | NA
ASSVGLAGGLGEQY | TRBJ2-7 | TRBV9 | NA
ASSLSWEFDEQF | TRBJ2-1 | TRBV28 | NA
ASSEGGPNTEAF | TRBJ1-1 | TRBV2 | few
ASSPTGGERGEAF | TRBJ1-1 | TRBV7-9 | NA
SAEAGFGSYEQY | TRBJ2-7 | TRBV29-1 | NA
ASSLVGRGMVNTIY | TRBJ1-3 | TRBV11-2 | NA
ASSVTGASYEQY | TRBJ2-7 | TRBV9 | once
ASSFRDQPQH | TRBJ1-5 | TRBV19 | NA